The subject of this entry is one T cell receptor beta chain. No antigen is known for it. The RNA input was roughly 0.45 to 1 ug, and it was reverse transcribed with random hexamers. TCRdb analysed the immunoSEQ multiplex PCR reads with MiXCR anew, one entry per CDR3 protein. The sample holds some 150,000 distinct CDR3 sequences, about 95% seen once. Trimming took 0 bases from V and 2 from J, leaving 11 bases between them. The germline gives CDR1 MNHEY, CDR2 SMNVEV (reference sequence). The CDR3 runs to 15 residues. This entry is derived from a study of CD8 T cells in Susac syndrome. General observations from the study: The study recognized that the number of individuals in its TCR sequencing and HLA analysis was relatively small.

The chain recombines TRBV27 with TRBJ2-7; maybe TRBD2 (5 bases). The receptor's source is a human donor with multiple sclerosis. The material sequenced was CD8+ T cells from PBMCs. CDR3 sequence: CASSLSLEAPYEQYF. DNA for the CDR3: TGTGCCAGCAGTTTATCGCTGGAGGCCCCCTACGAGCAGTACTTC.